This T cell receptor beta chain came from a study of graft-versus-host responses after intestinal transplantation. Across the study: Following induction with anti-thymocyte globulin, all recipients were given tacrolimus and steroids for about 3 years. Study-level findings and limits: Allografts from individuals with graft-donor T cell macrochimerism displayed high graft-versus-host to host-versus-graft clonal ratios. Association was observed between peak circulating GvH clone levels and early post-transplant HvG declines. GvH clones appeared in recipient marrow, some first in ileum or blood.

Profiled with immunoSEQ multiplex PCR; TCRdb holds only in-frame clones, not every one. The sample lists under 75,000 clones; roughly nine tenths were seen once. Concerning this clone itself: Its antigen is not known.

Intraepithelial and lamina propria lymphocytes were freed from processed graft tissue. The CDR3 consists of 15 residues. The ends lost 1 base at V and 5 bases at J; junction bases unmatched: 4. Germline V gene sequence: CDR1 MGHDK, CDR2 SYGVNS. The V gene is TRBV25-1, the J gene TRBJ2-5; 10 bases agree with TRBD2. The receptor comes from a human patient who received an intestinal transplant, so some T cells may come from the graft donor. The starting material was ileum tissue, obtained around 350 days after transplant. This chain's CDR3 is CASSESASGSETQYF. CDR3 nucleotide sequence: TGTGCCAGCAGTGAATCTGCTAGCGGGAGTGAGACCCAGTACTTC.